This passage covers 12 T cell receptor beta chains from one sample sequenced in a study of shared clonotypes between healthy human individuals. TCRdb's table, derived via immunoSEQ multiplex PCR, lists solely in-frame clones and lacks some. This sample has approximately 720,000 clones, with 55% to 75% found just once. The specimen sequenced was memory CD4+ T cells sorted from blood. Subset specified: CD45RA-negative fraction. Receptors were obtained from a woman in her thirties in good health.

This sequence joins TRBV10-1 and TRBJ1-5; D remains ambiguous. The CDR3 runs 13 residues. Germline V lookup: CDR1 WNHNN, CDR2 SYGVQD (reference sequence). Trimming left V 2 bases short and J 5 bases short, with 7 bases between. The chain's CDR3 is CASSETTDQPQHF. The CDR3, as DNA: TGCGCCAGCAGTGAGACAACAGATCAGCCCCAGCATTTT.

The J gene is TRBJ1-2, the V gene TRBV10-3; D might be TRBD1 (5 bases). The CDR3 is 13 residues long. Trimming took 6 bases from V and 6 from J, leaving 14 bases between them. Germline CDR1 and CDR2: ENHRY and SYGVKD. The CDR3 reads CAISVQTADGYTF. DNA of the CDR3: TGTGCCATCAGCGTCCAGACAGCCGATGGCTACACCTTC.

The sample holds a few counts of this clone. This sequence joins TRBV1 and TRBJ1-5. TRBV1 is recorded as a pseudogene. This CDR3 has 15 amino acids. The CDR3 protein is CTSSQAPRAHRPQHF. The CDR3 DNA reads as TGCACCAGCAGCCAAGCCCCTCGGGCGCATCGGCCCCAGCATTTT.

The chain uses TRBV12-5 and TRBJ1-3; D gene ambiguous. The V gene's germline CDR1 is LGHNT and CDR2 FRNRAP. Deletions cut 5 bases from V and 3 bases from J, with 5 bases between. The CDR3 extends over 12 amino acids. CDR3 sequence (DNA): TGTGCTAGTGGTCTCAATGGAAACACCATATATTTT. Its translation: CASGLNGNTIYF.

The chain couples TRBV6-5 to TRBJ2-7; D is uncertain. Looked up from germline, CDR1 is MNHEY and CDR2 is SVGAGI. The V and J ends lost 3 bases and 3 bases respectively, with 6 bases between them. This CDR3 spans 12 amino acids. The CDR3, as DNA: TGTGCCAGCAGTTATGAGAACTACGAGCAGTACTTC. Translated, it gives CASSYENYEQYF.

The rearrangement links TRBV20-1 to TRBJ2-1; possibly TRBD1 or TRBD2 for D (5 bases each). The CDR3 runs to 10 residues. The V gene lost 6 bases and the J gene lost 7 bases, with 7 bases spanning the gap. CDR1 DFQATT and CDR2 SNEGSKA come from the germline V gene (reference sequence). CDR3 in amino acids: CSAGVNEQFF. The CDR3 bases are TGCAGTGCGGGGGTGAATGAGCAGTTCTTC.

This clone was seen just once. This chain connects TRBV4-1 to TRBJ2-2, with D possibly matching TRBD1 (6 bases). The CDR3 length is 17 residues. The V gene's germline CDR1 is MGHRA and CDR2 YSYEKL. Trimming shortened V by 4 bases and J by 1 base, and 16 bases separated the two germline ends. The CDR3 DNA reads TGCGCCAGCAGCCCGCGGACCGGCAGGGGGAACACCGGGGAGCTGTTTTTT. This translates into CASSPRTGRGNTGELFF.

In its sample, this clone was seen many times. The CDR3 loop is CATRDRGGTGELFF. CDR3 in DNA: TGTGCCACTAGAGACAGGGGAGGCACCGGGGAGCTGTTTTTT. The gene calls are TRBV19 and TRBJ2-2, with 8 bases that match TRBD1. The CDR3 runs to 14 residues. Looked up from germline, CDR1 is LNHDA and CDR2 is SQIVND (reference sequence). Losses at the gene ends were 10 bases for V and 4 bases for J; bases not matched to a gene: 8.

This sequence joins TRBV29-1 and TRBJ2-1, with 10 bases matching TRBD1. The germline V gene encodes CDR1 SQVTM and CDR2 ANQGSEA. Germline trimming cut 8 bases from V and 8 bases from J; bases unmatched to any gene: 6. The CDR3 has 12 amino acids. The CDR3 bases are TGCAGCCTACAGACAGGGGGCTATGAGCAGTTCTTC. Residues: CSLQTGGYEQFF.

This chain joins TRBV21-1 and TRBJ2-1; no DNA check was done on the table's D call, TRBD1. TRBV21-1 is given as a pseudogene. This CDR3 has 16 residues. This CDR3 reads CASSKGTGYVYNEQFF. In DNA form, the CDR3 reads TGTGCCAGCAGCAAGGGGACAGGGTACGTCTACAATGAGCAGTTCTTC.

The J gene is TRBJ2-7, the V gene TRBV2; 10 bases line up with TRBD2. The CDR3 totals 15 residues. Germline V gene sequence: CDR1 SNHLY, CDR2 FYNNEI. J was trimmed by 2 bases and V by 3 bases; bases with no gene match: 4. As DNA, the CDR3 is TGTGCCAGCAGTGAGCTAGCGGGGGCCCCCTACGAGCAGTACTTC. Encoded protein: CASSELAGAPYEQYF. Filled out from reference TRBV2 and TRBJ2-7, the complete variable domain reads EPEVTQTPSHQVTQMGQEVILRCVPISNHLYFYWYRQILGQKVEFLVSFYNNEISEKSEIFDDQFSVERPDGSNFTLKIRSTKLEDSAMYFCASSELAGAPYEQYFGPGTRLTVT.

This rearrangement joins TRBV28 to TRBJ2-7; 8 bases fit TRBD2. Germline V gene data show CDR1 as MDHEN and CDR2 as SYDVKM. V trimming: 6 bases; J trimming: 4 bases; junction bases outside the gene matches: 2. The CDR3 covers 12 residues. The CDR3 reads CASRRLAYEQYF. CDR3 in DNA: TGTGCCAGCAGGCGACTAGCGTACGAGCAGTACTTC. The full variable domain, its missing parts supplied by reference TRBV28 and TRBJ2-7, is DVKVTQSSRYLVKRTGEKVFLECVQDMDHENMFWYRQDPGLGLRLIYFSYDVKMKEKGDIPEGYSVSREKKERFSLILESASTNQTSMYLCASRRLAYEQYFGPGTRLTVT.